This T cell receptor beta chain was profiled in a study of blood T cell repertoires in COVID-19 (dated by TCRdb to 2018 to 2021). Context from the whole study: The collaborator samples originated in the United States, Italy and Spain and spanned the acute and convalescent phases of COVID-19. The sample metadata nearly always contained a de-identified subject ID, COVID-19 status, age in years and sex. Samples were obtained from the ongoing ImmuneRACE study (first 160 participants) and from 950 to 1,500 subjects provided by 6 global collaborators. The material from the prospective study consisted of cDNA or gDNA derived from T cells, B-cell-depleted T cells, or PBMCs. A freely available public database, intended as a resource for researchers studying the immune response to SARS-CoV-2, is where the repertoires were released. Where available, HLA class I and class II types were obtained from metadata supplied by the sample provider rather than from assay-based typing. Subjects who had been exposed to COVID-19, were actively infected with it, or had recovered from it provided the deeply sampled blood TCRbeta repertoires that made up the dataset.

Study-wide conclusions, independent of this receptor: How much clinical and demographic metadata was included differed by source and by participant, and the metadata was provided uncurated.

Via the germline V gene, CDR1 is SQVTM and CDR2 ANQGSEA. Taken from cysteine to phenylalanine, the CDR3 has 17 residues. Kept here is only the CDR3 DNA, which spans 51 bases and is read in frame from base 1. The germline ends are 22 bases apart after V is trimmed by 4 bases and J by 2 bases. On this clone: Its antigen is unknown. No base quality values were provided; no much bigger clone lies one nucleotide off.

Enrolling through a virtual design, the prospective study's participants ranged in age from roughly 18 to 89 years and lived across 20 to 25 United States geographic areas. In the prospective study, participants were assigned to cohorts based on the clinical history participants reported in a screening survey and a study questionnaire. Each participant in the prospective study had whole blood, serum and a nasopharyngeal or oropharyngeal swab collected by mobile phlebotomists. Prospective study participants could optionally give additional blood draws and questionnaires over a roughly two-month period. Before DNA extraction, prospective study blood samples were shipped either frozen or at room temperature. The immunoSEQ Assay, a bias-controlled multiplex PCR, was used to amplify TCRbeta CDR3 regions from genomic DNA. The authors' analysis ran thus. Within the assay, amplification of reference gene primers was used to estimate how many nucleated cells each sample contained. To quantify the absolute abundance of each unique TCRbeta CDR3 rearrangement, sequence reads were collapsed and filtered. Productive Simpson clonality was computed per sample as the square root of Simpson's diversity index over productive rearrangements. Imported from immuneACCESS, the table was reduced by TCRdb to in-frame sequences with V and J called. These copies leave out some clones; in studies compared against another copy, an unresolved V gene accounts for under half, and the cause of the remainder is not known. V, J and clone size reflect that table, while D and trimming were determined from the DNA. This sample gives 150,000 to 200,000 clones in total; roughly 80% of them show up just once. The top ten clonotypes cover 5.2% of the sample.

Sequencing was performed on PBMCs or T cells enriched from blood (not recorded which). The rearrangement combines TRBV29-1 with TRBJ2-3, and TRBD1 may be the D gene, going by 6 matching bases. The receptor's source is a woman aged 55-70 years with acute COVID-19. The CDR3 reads CSVGKVGQGTPTDTQYF. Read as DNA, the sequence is TGCAGCGTTGGGAAAGTAGGGCAGGGGACCCCCACAGATACGCAGTATTTT.